The 21 T cell receptor beta chains given below trace back to one sample, sequenced in a study of blood T cell repertoires in COVID-19. Using immunoSEQ multiplex PCR, the repertoire was profiled, and TCRdb retains in-frame clones only, with some absent. The sample holds fewer than 700,000 clones, approximately 91% seen once. Sequencing was carried out using peripheral blood. The receptor source for this set is a woman aged 50 to 65 with COVID-19, enrolled during active disease.

This clone came up a few times. This chain links TRBV10-3 with TRBJ2-3, with 10 bases that match TRBD1. The CDR3 is 16 amino acids. The V segment lost 6 bases and the J segment 2 bases; nucleotides outside the gene matches: 8. CDR1 and CDR2 from the germline V gene are ENHRY and SYGVKD. The CDR3 DNA follows: TGTGCCATCAGAGTTGGAGGGACAGGGGACACAGATACGCAGTATTTT. Its translation is CAIRVGGTGDTDTQYF.

The rearrangement uses TRBV5-4 and TRBJ2-1; TRBD1 matches at 8 bases. V lost 2 bases, J lost 5 bases, and 3 bases stayed unmatched. CDR1 and CDR2 (germline): SGHNT, YYREEE (reference sequence). The CDR3 contains 14 residues. The chain's CDR3 is CASSFGTGNNEQFF. The CDR3 DNA sequence: TGTGCCAGCAGCTTCGGGACAGGTAACAATGAGCAGTTCTTC.

J is TRBJ2-2 and V is TRBV19, with 10 bases matching TRBD1. Losses at the gene ends were 4 bases for V and 4 bases for J; bases not matched to a gene: 9. Per germline, CDR1 LNHDA and CDR2 SQIVND (reference sequence). CDR3 length: 17 amino acids. CDR3 in DNA: TGTGCCAGTAGTACCCGACAGGGGGCGCCTATCACCGGGGAGCTGTTTTTT. It codes for CASSTRQGAPITGELFF.

The V and J genes are TRBV30 and TRBJ2-1, with 8 nucleotides matching TRBD2. From germline, CDR1 is GTSNPN and CDR2 SVGIG (reference sequence). This CDR3 comprises 13 residues. The junction had 3 bases not matched to a gene; V was cut back by 0 bases and J by 8 bases. The CDR3 bases are TGTGCCTGGAGTGTAGGGACTAGGGATGAGCAGTTCTTC. Its protein is CAWSVGTRDEQFF.

The V gene is TRBV5-6, the J gene TRBJ1-1; D is possibly TRBD1 (5 bases). The germline V gene encodes CDR1 SGHDT and CDR2 YYEEEE. V was pared by 4 bases and J by 2 bases, with 18 bases between. This CDR3 spans 16 amino acids. CDR3: CASSLPRREGNTEAFF. The CDR3 DNA is TGTGCCAGCAGCCTCCCACGCAGGGAGGGAAACACTGAAGCTTTCTTT.

The chain uses TRBV19 and TRBJ2-4; 9 bases line up with TRBD1. CDR3 length equals 15 residues. Per the germline V gene, CDR1 is LNHDA and CDR2 is SQIVND (reference sequence). The ends lost 4 bases at V and 6 bases at J; junction bases unmatched: 7. CDR3 protein: CASSRLGQGGNIQYF. In DNA form, the CDR3 reads TGTGCCAGTAGTAGGCTGGGACAGGGAGGAAACATTCAGTACTTC.

This rearrangement joins TRBV18 to TRBJ1-4, with 8 bases lining up with TRBD1. CDR1 and CDR2 (germline): KGHSH, LQKENI. This CDR3 has 16 amino acids. Trimming took 3 bases from V and 8 from J; bases not matched to a gene: 11. CDR3 region: CASSPPSGGAEEKLFF. The CDR3 DNA reads as TGTGCCAGCTCACCGCCCTCAGGGGGCGCAGAAGAAAAACTGTTTTTT. Complete variable domain (other parts from reference TRBV18 and TRBJ1-4): NAGVMQNPRHLVRRRGQEARLRCSPMKGHSHVYWYRQLPEEGLKFMVYLQKENIIDESGMPKERFSAEFPKEGPSILRIQQVVRGDSAAYFCASSPPSGGAEEKLFFGSGTQLSVL.

The V and J genes are TRBV28 and TRBJ1-2, with 9 bases that match TRBD1. Germline V lookup: CDR1 MDHEN, CDR2 SYDVKM. Germline trimming cut 2 bases from V and 8 bases from J; bases unmatched to any gene: 18. The CDR3 spans 18 residues. CDR3 coding DNA: TGTGCCAGCAGTTTACGGGGTGGATTCGACAGGGGGGCTTTAGGCTACACCTTC. Translation gives CASSLRGGFDRGALGYTF.

The V call is TRBV2, the J call TRBJ1-1, with 9 bases that match TRBD1. The CDR3 runs 15 residues. The ends lost 2 bases at V and 4 bases at J; junction bases unmatched: 5. From germline, CDR1 is SNHLY and CDR2 FYNNEI. DNA of the CDR3: TGTGCCAGCAGTGAATTAGGGACAGGGATCACTGAAGCTTTCTTT. Residues: CASSELGTGITEAFF.

The rearrangement links TRBV28 to TRBJ1-2; 7 nucleotides match TRBD1. The CDR3 consists of 10 residues. The germline CDR1 and CDR2 sequences are MDHEN and SYDVKM. V trimming: 8 bases; J trimming: 11 bases; junction bases outside the gene matches: 5. For the CDR3, the DNA is TGTGCCAGCCACTCGACAGGGTACACCTTC. Translation gives CASHSTGYTF.

This chain links TRBV10-3 with TRBJ2-3; D might be TRBD2 (7 bases). The CDR3 extends over 15 amino acids. Per germline, CDR1 ENHRY and CDR2 SYGVKD. V shed 3 bases and J shed 3 bases, with 13 bases lying between them. The CDR3: CAISEWGGATDTQYF. DNA of the CDR3: TGTGCCATCAGTGAATGGGGGGGGGCAACAGATACGCAGTATTTT.

The rearrangement links TRBV4-2 to TRBJ2-2, with a weak D call TRBD1 (6 bases). Germline values: CDR1 LGHNA, CDR2 YNFKEQ. CDR3 length: 16 residues. V shed 4 bases and J shed 3 bases, with 15 bases lying between them. In nucleotides, the CDR3 is TGTGCCAGCAGCCCGAGGGTCAGGGGAGACACCGGGGAGCTGTTTTTT. Translating gives CASSPRVRGDTGELFF.

The chain employs TRBV19 and TRBJ2-1; 14 bases agree with TRBD2. CDR3 length equals 16 residues. The ends lost 4 bases at V and 4 bases at J; junction bases unmatched: 3. In germline, CDR1 is LNHDA, CDR2 SQIVND (reference sequence). The CDR3 spells CASSKGLAGGYNEQFF. CDR3 in DNA: TGTGCCAGTAGTAAAGGACTAGCGGGGGGTTACAATGAGCAGTTCTTC. The variable domain in full, completed from reference TRBV19 and TRBJ2-1, reads DGGITQSPKYLFRKEGQNVTLSCEQNLNHDAMYWYRQDPGQGLRLIYYSQIVNDFQKGDIAEGYSVSREKKESFPLTVTSAQKNPTAFYLCASSKGLAGGYNEQFFGPGTRLTVL.

The chain carries TRBV5-3 and TRBJ1-1, with TRBD1 identical over 8 bases. TRBV5-3 falls under the ORF class, with uncertain function. V dropped 7 bases and J dropped 5; count of bases not matched to a gene: 4. The CDR3 consists of 12 residues. The CDR3 is CARRQGRTEAFF. CDR3 nucleotide sequence: TGTGCCAGACGACAGGGGAGGACTGAAGCTTTCTTT.

The chain employs TRBV5-1 and TRBJ1-1; 12 bases agree with TRBD1. V trimming: 4 bases; J trimming: 4 bases; junction bases outside the gene matches: 5. The germline gives CDR1 SGHRS, CDR2 YFSETQ. The CDR3 spans 15 residues. The CDR3 DNA sequence: TGCGCCAGCAGCGCGCCGGGACAGGGGGCCACTGAAGCTTTCTTT. It codes for CASSAPGQGATEAFF.

The rearrangement links TRBV11-2 to TRBJ1-4; D is ambiguous. The CDR3 length is 13 residues. Looked up from germline, CDR1 is SGHAT and CDR2 is FQNNGV. Trimming removed 1 base at V and 8 bases at J, with 8 bases between. CDR3 in DNA: TGTGCCAGCAGCTTAGCACATTCGGAAAAACTGTTTTTT. Its protein product is CASSLAHSEKLFF.

This chain joins TRBV27 and TRBJ1-3, with D hard to call. The germline V gene encodes CDR1 MNHEY and CDR2 SMNVEV (reference sequence). CDR3 length: 14 amino acids. V gave up 6 bases and J gave up 2 bases, with 11 bases separating them. DNA for the CDR3: TGTGCCAGCAGACCCAACTTCGCTGGAAACACCATATATTTT. This encodes CASRPNFAGNTIYF.

This clone has at least ten counts. This chain uses TRBV19 with TRBJ2-3; TRBD2 agrees at 9 bases. The V and J ends lost 4 bases and 5 bases, in that order; junction bases with no gene match: 4. Germline V gene data show CDR1 as LNHDA and CDR2 as SQIVND (reference sequence). The CDR3 length is 14 residues. The CDR3 nucleotides read TGTGCCAGTAGTAGGGCGGGGGGGCAAGATACGCAGTATTTT. Its protein is CASSRAGGQDTQYF.

The genes are TRBV7-9 and TRBJ2-1, with TRBD2 as a possible D gene (6 bases). The germline V and J ends were trimmed by 5 bases and 7 bases, with 18 bases remaining between them. CDR3 length: 15 amino acids. CDR1 and CDR2 (germline): SEHNR, FQNEAQ (reference sequence). CDR3: CASSRTAAGGNEQFF. Here the CDR3 DNA reads TGTGCCAGCAGCCGGACGGCCGCTGGGGGGAATGAGCAGTTCTTC.

V usage is TRBV15 and J usage is TRBJ2-2; D gene unclear. The CDR3 is 15 residues long. CDR1 and CDR2 (germline): LNHNV, YYDKDF (reference sequence). V shed 0 bases and J shed 0 bases, with 5 bases lying between them. CDR3 DNA sequence: TGTGCCACCAGCAGAGATCGGGCGAACACCGGGGAGCTGTTTTTT. Protein sequence: CATSRDRANTGELFF.

The chain joins TRBV29-1 to TRBJ1-2; a weak D match, TRBD1 (5 bases). In germline, CDR1 is SQVTM, CDR2 ANQGSEA. V was clipped by 0 bases and J by 2 bases, with 10 bases between them. The CDR3 is 14 amino acids. CDR3 sequence (DNA): TGCAGCGTTGAAGATCAGGGCCCAAACTATGGCTACACCTTC. Translated, it gives CSVEDQGPNYGYTF.